A single sample gave rise to the 4 T cell receptor beta chains below, sequenced in a study of blood T cell repertoires in COVID-19. The assay was immunoSEQ multiplex PCR, and TCRdb's table has in-frame clones only and misses some. The sample has around 300,000 clones; approximately 90% are singletons. The specimen sequenced was PBMCs or T cells enriched from blood (not recorded which). These receptors originate from a woman aged 60-70 years in a cohort exposed to, infected with or recovered from COVID-19 (not recorded which).

This chain links TRBV5-4 with TRBJ2-1; 7 nucleotides line up with TRBD2. CDR3 length: 12 residues. J gave up 6 bases and V 3 bases, and 0 bases lay outside the gene matches. The germline V gene has CDR1 SGHNT and CDR2 YYREEE (reference sequence). CDR3 nucleotides: TGTGCCAGCAGCTGGACTAGCAATGAGCAGTTCTTC. This gives the protein CASSWTSNEQFF.

The chain recombines TRBV7-9 with TRBJ1-6; tentative D call: TRBD1 (5 bases). The CDR3 has 13 residues. Looked up from germline, CDR1 is SEHNR and CDR2 is FQNEAQ (reference sequence). Trimming stripped 5 bases from V and 11 bases from J, with 13 bases between. For the CDR3, the DNA is TGTGCCAGCAGCGTTGGGACTTATCCACCCCTCCACTTT. Protein product: CASSVGTYPPLHF.

This chain uses TRBV28 with TRBJ2-7; 10 nucleotides align to TRBD1. V gave up 6 bases and J gave up 3 bases; unmatched junction bases: 8. CDR1 is MDHEN and CDR2 is SYDVKM in the germline V gene. The CDR3 is made up of 15 amino acids. In DNA, the CDR3 is TGTGCCAGCAGCTACCGGGACAGGGGAGTCTACGAGCAGTACTTC. Its protein product is CASSYRDRGVYEQYF.

This clone came up a few times. The CDR3 DNA sequence: TGTGCCAGCAGCTCTGGGGACCGGGGGATACAAGAGACCCAGTACTTC. Translation: CASSSGDRGIQETQYF. The rearrangement uses TRBV11-2 and TRBJ2-5; a possible D gene is TRBD2 (6 bases). Trimming took 4 bases from V and 2 from J, leaving 17 bases between them. The V gene's germline CDR1 is SGHAT and CDR2 FQNNGV. The CDR3 covers 16 residues. The full variable domain, with the rest looked up from reference TRBV11-2 and TRBJ2-5, is EAGVAQSPRYKIIEKRQSVAFWCNPISGHATLYWYQQILGQGPKLLIQFQNNGVVDDSQLPKDRFSAERLKGVDSTLKIQPAKLEDSAVYLCASSSGDRGIQETQYFGPGTRLLVL.